This T cell receptor beta chain was identified in a study of T cell responses to AZD1222 COVID-19 vaccine. The CDR3 spans 15 residues. Germline V lookup: CDR1 SGHRS, CDR2 YFSETQ. V was clipped by 4 bases and J by 1 base; unmatched bases: 5. The study, taken as a whole, reports: Among those given AZD1222, only six were seropositive at baseline. White British donors predominated, females outnumbered males, and clonal diversity was possibly underestimated.

Here immunoSEQ multiplex PCR was the method, and the copy in TCRdb shows in-frame clones only, minus some. The sample has roughly 170,000 clones, 75% to 95% seen once. As regards this clone: The antigen is not known.

J is TRBJ1-1 and V is TRBV5-1, with TRBD1 identical over 9 bases. The receptor comes from an adult in good health. Sequencing used peripheral blood, obtained on day 0 of AZD1222 vaccination. The CDR3 is CASSPQGAGNTEAFF. CDR3 nucleotide sequence: TGCGCCAGCAGCCCACAGGGGGCAGGGAACACTGAAGCTTTCTTT.